The present entry profiles one T cell receptor beta chain with its context. The entry originates in a study of technical replicates of blood from a few donors. Germline values: CDR1 SGHAT, CDR2 FQNNGV. This CDR3 has 14 residues. The trim removed 4 bases at V and 3 bases at J, leaving 2 bases unmatched. Using immunoSEQ multiplex PCR, the repertoire was profiled, and TCRdb retains in-frame clones only, with some absent. The table shows 55,000 to 65,000 clones, with 95% to 98% occurring only once. The rearrangement links TRBV11-2 to TRBJ2-7; 11 nucleotides match TRBD1. The sample comprised T cells isolated from PBMCs. The receptor was isolated from a human donor in good health. The DNA for the CDR3 is TGTGCCAGCAGCTCCGGGACAGGGGGCTACGAGCAGTACTTC. This encodes CASSSGTGGYEQYF.